This TCR beta chain was retrieved from a study of cytomegalovirus exposure and HLA in healthy donors. A note on this clone: Its specificity is not known.

The CDR3 is 15 amino acids. Germline-derived CDR1 and CDR2 are SGHRS and YFSETQ. The V segment lost 5 bases and the J segment 4 bases; nucleotides outside the gene matches: 7. PCR employed 60 Vbeta and 13 Jbeta primers. The authors' processing: The authors later counted about 80 million unique TCR beta chains, some 12 million of them shared. Some clones are missing from TCRdb's copy, which holds only in-frame ones; the method was immunoSEQ multiplex PCR. D and trimming were read from the DNA, whereas the V and J calls and clone size are those reported in that table. The sample consists of 150,000 or so clones, over 80% of them appearing once. Findings of the study overall: Excluded: some indistinguishable V segments such as TRBV6-2 and TRBV6-3. In all likelihood, a cluster of highly shared sequence variants was a sequencing artifact.

The source of this sequence is a man aged 50-60 years in good health and CMV-seropositive. The gene calls are TRBV5-1 and TRBJ2-2; 8 nucleotides agree with TRBD2. The sequencing input was PBMCs. For the CDR3, the DNA is TGCGCCAGCAGTGTGGGACTAGGCGGCACCGGGGAGCTGTTTTTT. It codes for CASSVGLGGTGELFF.